What follows are 24 T cell receptor beta chains derived from one specimen sequenced in a study of Ad26.COV2.S vaccination and SARS-CoV-2 variants. This sample's treatment: around 19 received Ad26.COV2.S at low or high dose, single or two shots; several received placebo; per-sample allocation not given. Sampling was done on day 63 after the first vaccine or placebo injection. Assay used: immunoSEQ multiplex PCR; TCRdb lists only in-frame clones, some missing. The sample includes 350,000 to 400,000 clones, roughly nine tenths seen only once; the top ten take 3.5%. Sequencing used peripheral blood, obtained in a trial of Ad26.COV2.S vaccine versus placebo. The receptors originated from a person aged 18 to 65 who received the Ad26.COV2.S COVID-19 vaccine or a placebo.

This chain uses TRBV19 with TRBJ2-5, with 8 bases fitting TRBD2. After removal of 3 bases from V and 2 bases from J, the junction contained 5 bases not matched to a gene. CDR1 is LNHDA and CDR2 is SQIVND in the germline V gene (reference sequence). CDR3 size: 15 residues. CDR3 coding DNA: TGTGCCAGTAGTATCGGGGGGGCCCAACAAGAGACCCAGTACTTC. Encoded protein: CASSIGGAQQETQYF.

The chain is built from TRBV4-1 and TRBJ1-2; a possible D gene is TRBD1 (5 bases). CDR3 length: 16 amino acids. CDR1 and CDR2 (germline): MGHRA, YSYEKL. Trimming took off 3 bases at V and 5 bases at J, with 19 bases between the two ends. The CDR3 DNA follows: TGCGCCAGCAGCCAGCCTAAGGAGGGGCGAGTTTATGGCTACACCTTC. Protein sequence: CASSQPKEGRVYGYTF.

V gene TRBV2 combines with J gene TRBJ2-5; D is possibly TRBD2 (5 bases). Germline V lookup: CDR1 SNHLY, CDR2 FYNNEI. The V gene lost 7 bases and the J gene lost 5 bases, with 17 bases spanning the gap. The CDR3 contains 14 residues. CDR3 DNA sequence: TGTGCCAGCACCCCGGAGGCCCAAGAGGAGACCCAGTACTTC. It specifies CASTPEAQEETQYF.

The J gene is TRBJ2-2, the V gene TRBV3-1 (or the pseudogene TRBV3-2), with 14 bases aligning to TRBD2. The CDR3 length is 19 residues. CDR1 and CDR2 (germline): LGHDT, YNNKEL (reference sequence). With 4 bases clipped from V and 3 bases from J, the junction kept 10 bases outside the gene matches. The CDR3 DNA sequence: TGTGCCAGCAGCCCGCTTGCCGGGACTAGCGGGGGTGACACCGGGGAGCTGTTTTTT. Amino acid sequence: CASSPLAGTSGGDTGELFF.

This chain links TRBV4-3 with TRBJ2-1, with D hard to call. V lost 2 bases, J lost 5 bases, and 10 bases lay in between. Germline V CDR1 and CDR2: LGHNA, YSLEER. CDR3 length: 14 residues. CDR3 in amino acids: CASSQSMIDNEQFF. CDR3 DNA sequence: TGCGCCAGCAGCCAATCGATGATAGACAATGAGCAGTTCTTC.

The chain uses TRBV13 and TRBJ2-6; D tentatively fits TRBD1 or TRBD2 (6 bases each). The V and J ends lost 4 bases and 3 bases respectively, with 10 bases between them. Germline CDR1 reads PRHDT; CDR2 reads FYEKMQ (reference sequence). The CDR3 contains 15 residues. The CDR3 DNA follows: TGTGCCAGCAGCTACAGGGACTTTGGGGCCAACGTCCTGACTTTC. This encodes CASSYRDFGANVLTF.

This clone was found a few times. The J gene is TRBJ1-3, the V gene TRBV19, with D possibly TRBD1 on 6 matching bases. Looked up from germline, CDR1 is LNHDA and CDR2 is SQIVND (reference sequence). V lost 6 bases and J lost 2, with 11 bases in between. CDR3 size: 14 residues. The CDR3 DNA follows: TGTGCCAGTAGCCGGGGGGACACTGGAAACACCATATATTTT. It is translated as CASSRGDTGNTIYF. Combining the CDR3 with reference TRBV19 and TRBJ1-3 gives the whole variable domain DGGITQSPKYLFRKEGQNVTLSCEQNLNHDAMYWYRQDPGQGLRLIYYSQIVNDFQKGDIAEGYSVSREKKESFPLTVTSAQKNPTAFYLCASSRGDTGNTIYFGEGSWLTVV.

In its sample, this clone was seen once. The V call is TRBV14, the J call TRBJ2-1; D remains ambiguous. Trimming took 0 bases from V and 9 from J, leaving 9 bases between them. Germline values: CDR1 SGHDN, CDR2 FVKESK. The CDR3 covers 13 residues. This chain's CDR3 is CASSQDLGVEQFF. The CDR3 bases are TGTGCCAGCAGCCAAGATCTTGGGGTTGAGCAGTTCTTC.

The genes are TRBV4-3 and TRBJ2-1; D uncertain. V dropped 4 bases and J dropped 4 bases, with 11 bases sitting between them. This CDR3 contains 14 residues. The V gene's germline CDR1 is LGHNA and CDR2 YSLEER. The CDR3 protein is CASSPLSPYNEQFF. The DNA for the CDR3 is TGCGCCAGCAGCCCGCTAAGCCCGTACAATGAGCAGTTCTTC.

CDR3 nucleotides: TGTGCCAGCAGCACGACTAGCGGGGGTTTCTATGAGCAGTTCTTC. It is translated as CASSTTSGGFYEQFF. V and J are TRBV11-3 and TRBJ2-1; 12 bases agree with TRBD2. CDR1 and CDR2 from the germline V gene are SGHNT and YENEEA. The length of the CDR3 is 15 residues. V trimming: 5 bases; J trimming: 8 bases; junction bases outside the gene matches: 7.

V usage is TRBV5-8 and J usage is TRBJ1-6; 7 nucleotides match TRBD1. This CDR3 has 14 amino acids. Trimming cost V 9 bases and J 7 bases; bases outside gene matches: 10. Germline CDR1 is SGHTS and CDR2 is YDEGEE. The CDR3 spells CATAGGGLNSPLHF. In DNA form, the CDR3 reads TGTGCCACCGCAGGAGGGGGCTTGAATTCACCCCTCCACTTT.

This chain links TRBV3-1 (or the pseudogene TRBV3-2) with TRBJ1-3; a possible D gene is TRBD1 (6 bases). The CDR3 loop spans 15 amino acids. V lost 2 bases, J lost 7 bases, and 15 bases lay in between. The germline gives CDR1 LGHDT, CDR2 YNNKEL (reference sequence). This CDR3 reads CASSQRGFRGNTIYF. The CDR3 DNA is TGTGCCAGCAGCCAAAGGGGGTTTCGTGGTAACACCATATATTTT.

The chain joins TRBV11-2 to TRBJ1-2; TRBD1 matches 7 bases. Per germline, CDR1 SGHAT and CDR2 FQNNGV. V trimming: 4 bases; J trimming: 8 bases; junction bases outside the gene matches: 10. This CDR3 spans 14 amino acids. CDR3 in amino acids: CASSSGTARGGYTF. CDR3 coding DNA: TGTGCCAGCAGCTCCGGGACAGCAAGAGGAGGCTACACCTTC.

The chain joins TRBV6-5 to TRBJ1-4; no clear D gene. Germline assignment: CDR1 MNHEY and CDR2 SVGAGI. The CDR3 spans 12 residues. The V end was cut by 7 bases, the J end by 5 bases, with 8 bases between. CDR3 in amino acids: CASTGMNEKLFF. In DNA, the CDR3 is TGTGCCAGCACGGGGATGAATGAAAAACTGTTTTTT.

V is TRBV12-3 or TRBV12-4 and J is TRBJ1-4; possible D gene TRBD1, 6 bases. The CDR3 has 13 amino acids. V was clipped by 7 bases and J by 12 bases, with 18 bases between them. DNA of the CDR3: TGTGCCAGCATGCAGGGGAATAATGAGGAACTGTTTTTT. This codes for CASMQGNNEELFF.

The chain joins TRBV21-1 to TRBJ2-1; the listed D gene, TRBD2, was not tested against the DNA. TRBV21-1 is a pseudogene locus. The CDR3 is 16 residues long. The CDR3 loop reads CASSSLCQRPINEQFF. As DNA, the CDR3 is TGTGCCAGCAGCTCCCTATGTCAGCGCCCAATTAATGAGCAGTTCTTC.

The rearrangement joins TRBV9 to TRBJ1-1; 9 bases align to TRBD1. This CDR3 spans 15 amino acids. Per the germline V gene, CDR1 is SGDLS and CDR2 is YYNGEE. Unmatched junction bases numbered 6, after V lost 0 bases and J lost 6 bases. The CDR3 reads CASSVGDRVRAEAFF. The CDR3 DNA reads as TGTGCCAGCAGCGTAGGGGACAGGGTCCGAGCTGAAGCTTTCTTT. Full variable domain (missing parts from reference TRBV9 and TRBJ1-1): DSGVTQTPKHLITATGQRVTLRCSPRSGDLSVYWYQQSLDQGLQFLIQYYNGEERAKGNILERFSAQQFPDLHSELNLSSLELGDSALYFCASSVGDRVRAEAFFGQGTRLTVV.

In its sample, this clone was seen a few times. The V gene is TRBV4-1, the J gene TRBJ2-2, with 7 bases lining up with TRBD2. The CDR3 extends over 17 amino acids. Germline-derived CDR1 and CDR2 are MGHRA and YSYEKL. V shed 1 base and J 5 bases; nucleotides not matched to a gene: 10. DNA for the CDR3: TGCGCCAGCAGCCAAGGCCCAAGCGGGGAAAGGACCGGGGAGCTGTTTTTT. This codes for CASSQGPSGERTGELFF.

CDR3 amino acids: CASSPLGDYSGNTIYF. CDR3 nucleotide sequence: TGTGCCAGCAGCCCCTTGGGGGATTACTCTGGAAACACCATATATTTT. The chain employs TRBV13 and TRBJ1-3, with a tentative D call TRBD1 (5 bases). V was pared by 5 bases and J by 0 bases, with 14 bases between. Germline lookup yields CDR1 PRHDT and CDR2 FYEKMQ (reference sequence). The CDR3 sequence is 16 residues long.

A single count supports this clone. This chain joins TRBV5-4 and TRBJ2-5, with D possibly being TRBD2 (5 bases). Looked up from germline, CDR1 is SGHNT and CDR2 is YYREEE (reference sequence). V dropped 4 bases and J dropped 3 bases, with 16 bases sitting between them. There are 15 residues in the CDR3. The CDR3 nucleotides are TGTGCCAGCAGCGCGGACCCCCTCGGGGAAGAGACCCAGTACTTC. It specifies CASSADPLGEETQYF. The full variable domain, with the rest looked up from reference TRBV5-4 and TRBJ2-5, is ETGVTQSPTHLIKTRGQQVTLRCSSQSGHNTVSWYQQALGQGPQFIFQYYREEENGRGNFPPRFSGLQFPNYSSELNVNALELDDSALYLCASSADPLGEETQYFGPGTRLLVL.

The chain couples TRBV4-1 to TRBJ2-3; TRBD1 might be the D (6 bases). Germline values: CDR1 MGHRA, CDR2 YSYEKL. The CDR3 has 18 residues. V dropped 1 base and J dropped 1 base, with 18 bases sitting between them. CDR3 nucleotides: TGCGCCAGCAGCCAAGTTGGGGGCCGCCGGGTTGGCACAGATACGCAGTATTTT. It encodes CASSQVGGRRVGTDTQYF.

The rearrangement links TRBV6-5 to TRBJ2-7; TRBD2 is a possible D gene (7 bases). CDR3 length: 13 amino acids. The V and J ends lost 7 bases and 1 base respectively, with 11 bases between them. Germline loops: CDR1 MNHEY, CDR2 SVGAGI. CDR3 sequence reads: CASTEGGSYEQYF. Here the CDR3 DNA reads TGTGCCAGCACGGAGGGGGGGTCCTACGAGCAGTACTTC.

This chain connects TRBV6-5 to TRBJ2-7; 11 bases map to TRBD1. The length of the CDR3 is 14 residues. Germline V gives CDR1 MNHEY, CDR2 SVGAGI. V gave up 5 bases and J gave up 2 bases; unmatched junction bases: 2. The CDR3 spells CASSRTGGTYEQYF. As DNA, the CDR3 is TGTGCCAGCAGTCGGACAGGGGGCACCTACGAGCAGTACTTC.

The chain carries TRBV19 and TRBJ1-2; possibly TRBD1 for D (5 bases). The germline gives CDR1 LNHDA, CDR2 SQIVND (reference sequence). V dropped 6 bases and J dropped 3 bases, with 14 bases sitting between them. CDR3 length: 14 amino acids. CDR3 sequence (DNA): TGTGCCAGTAGGCCCGACAGCCACTACTATGGCTACACCTTC. Amino acids: CASRPDSHYYGYTF. The full variable domain, in which reference TRBV19 and TRBJ1-2 provide the parts outside the CDR3, is DGGITQSPKYLFRKEGQNVTLSCEQNLNHDAMYWYRQDPGQGLRLIYYSQIVNDFQKGDIAEGYSVSREKKESFPLTVTSAQKNPTAFYLCASRPDSHYYGYTFGSGTRLTVV.